This T cell receptor beta chain emerged from a study of blood T cell repertoires in COVID-19. Study-level information: Acute and convalescent COVID-19 samples came from the United States, Italy and Spain. T cells, B-cell-depleted T cells, or PBMCs supplied cDNA or gDNA.

CDR3 length equals 18 residues. Germline assignment: CDR1 LGHDT and CDR2 YNNKEL (reference sequence). The germline V and J ends were trimmed by 1 base and 6 bases, with 22 bases remaining between them. This clone was detected a few times. How the authors handled the data: Counts of nucleated cells, estimated from reference gene primer amplification, were obtained. The method was immunoSEQ multiplex PCR; TCRdb's version includes in-frame clones alone and lacks a portion of them. That table furnishes V, J and clone size, whereas the DNA furnished D and trimming. The top ten hold around 17% of the sample, which has some 200,000 clones, approximately 90% seen once. Seattle enrolled patients during active infection and tracked them longitudinally.

The clonotype was recovered from a man between 45 and 60 years old with COVID-19, enrolled during active disease. This chain joins TRBV3-1 (or the pseudogene TRBV3-2) and TRBJ2-1, with D perhaps TRBD1 (5 bases). Sample: peripheral blood. The CDR3 sequence is CASSQAPPRGGMINEQFF. As DNA, the CDR3 is TGTGCCAGCAGCCAAGCCCCGCCTAGGGGCGGAATGATCAATGAGCAGTTCTTC.